Below, 30 T cell receptor beta chains from the same sample are listed, as sequenced in a study of cytomegalovirus exposure and HLA in healthy donors. The PCR ran on 60 Vbeta and 13 Jbeta primers. TCRdb's table, derived via immunoSEQ multiplex PCR, lists solely in-frame clones and lacks some. The data show 70,000 to 90,000 clones, with more than 55% seen just once and 4.9% held by the top ten. Sample: PBMCs. Receptors were obtained from a man in his fifties or sixties in good health and CMV-seropositive.

The chain couples TRBV7-9 to TRBJ1-1, with D perhaps TRBD1 (5 bases). With 1 base removed from V and 0 bases from J, the gap between germline ends came to 12 bases. This CDR3 is built from 16 residues. CDR1 and CDR2 from the germline V gene are SEHNR and FQNEAQ (reference sequence). This chain's CDR3 is CASSLGLGLMNTEAFF. In DNA, the CDR3 is TGTGCCAGCAGCTTAGGATTGGGGCTCATGAACACTGAAGCTTTCTTT.

The J gene is TRBJ1-4, the V gene TRBV7-9, with 8 positions matching TRBD1. Germline V gene data show CDR1 as SEHNR and CDR2 as FQNEAQ (reference sequence). J gave up 10 bases and V 8 bases, and 15 bases lay outside the gene matches. This CDR3 is built from 15 residues. The CDR3 reads CASRDVGQGTGKLFF. The CDR3 DNA reads as TGTGCCAGCCGTGATGTTGGACAGGGTACGGGAAAACTGTTTTTT.

J is TRBJ2-1 and V is TRBV5-6; 7 nucleotides align to TRBD2. The junction had 20 bases not matched to a gene; V was cut back by 6 bases and J by 5 bases. Per germline, CDR1 SGHDT and CDR2 YYEEEE. The CDR3 contains 18 residues. The CDR3 DNA reads as TGTGCCAGCACCGAGCGACTAGCCCAATCCACATGGAACAATGAGCAGTTCTTC. This gives the protein CASTERLAQSTWNNEQFF.

The chain recombines TRBV30 with TRBJ2-7, with 9 bases identical to TRBD1. The germline V gene has CDR1 GTSNPN and CDR2 SVGIG (reference sequence). The CDR3 contains 14 residues. The J segment lost 3 bases and the V segment lost 4 bases, leaving 7 bases of the junction unmatched. CDR3 sequence (DNA): TGTGCCTGGAATACCGGGACAGGGCGCTACGAGCAGTACTTC. This gives the protein CAWNTGTGRYEQYF.

The V call is TRBV5-8, the J call TRBJ1-6; D remains ambiguous. The germline V gene has CDR1 SGHTS and CDR2 YDEGEE. V lost 4 bases, J lost 7 bases, and 6 bases lay in between. The CDR3 is 12 amino acids. CDR3 DNA sequence: TGTGCCAGCAGCCTACGGAATTCACCCCTCCACTTT. It specifies CASSLRNSPLHF. The entire variable domain, with the rest obtained from reference TRBV5-8 and TRBJ1-6, is as follows: EAGVTQSPTHLIKTRGQQATLRCSPISGHTSVYWYQQALGLGLQFLLWYDEGEERNRGNFPPRFSGRQFPNYSSELNVNALELEDSALYLCASSLRNSPLHFGNGTRLTVT.

The chain combines TRBV5-6 with TRBJ1-2; TRBD1 aligns across 9 bases. The CDR3 extends over 15 amino acids. Germline V CDR1 and CDR2: SGHDT, YYEEEE. V shed 0 bases, J shed 4 bases, and the junction held 4 bases outside the gene matches. DNA for the CDR3: TGTGCCAGCAGCTTGGCCGGGACAGGGCCCTATGGCTACACCTTC. It specifies CASSLAGTGPYGYTF.

The chain is built from TRBV7-9 and TRBJ2-7, with 12 bases aligning to TRBD1. The CDR3 has 14 residues. Germline V gene data show CDR1 as SEHNR and CDR2 as FQNEAQ (reference sequence). The V gene end was trimmed by 7 bases and the J gene end by 7 bases; junction bases not matched to a gene: 8. The CDR3 protein is CASTPGQGADEQYF. The CDR3, as DNA: TGTGCCAGCACCCCGGGACAGGGGGCAGATGAGCAGTACTTC. The variable domain in full, completed from reference TRBV7-9 and TRBJ2-7, reads DTGVSQNPRHKITKRGQNVTFRCDPISEHNRLYWYRQTLGQGPEFLTYFQNEAQLEKSRLLSDRFSAERPKGSFSTLEIQRTEQGDSAMYLCASTPGQGADEQYFGPGTRLTVT.

This clone was seen only once. V is TRBV11-3 and J is TRBJ2-7; TRBD2 is a possible D gene (6 bases). Germline lookup yields CDR1 SGHNT and CDR2 YENEEA. Trimming stripped 8 bases from V and 7 bases from J, with 15 bases between. The CDR3 is 12 residues long. This CDR3 is CASGTPGGEQYF. CDR3 nucleotide sequence: TGTGCCAGCGGGACGCCAGGAGGGGAGCAGTACTTC.

Notes on this clone: The sample holds other DNA sequences that translate to the same CDR3. J is TRBJ1-2 and V is TRBV2, with 7 bases aligning to TRBD1. V dropped 4 bases and J dropped 3; count of bases not matched to a gene: 2. Germline V gives CDR1 SNHLY, CDR2 FYNNEI. The CDR3 consists of 13 residues. CDR3: CASSADRDYGYTF. CDR3 DNA: TGTGCCAGCAGTGCCGACAGGGACTATGGCTACACCTTC.

V gene TRBV2 combines with J gene TRBJ1-5, with D tentatively TRBD1 (5 bases). V lost 4 bases, J lost 1 base, and 11 bases lay in between. Germline CDR1 is SNHLY and CDR2 is FYNNEI. This CDR3 has 15 amino acids. The CDR3 loop is CASSGQRGSNQPQHF. CDR3 nucleotide sequence: TGTGCCAGCAGTGGACAGCGGGGGAGCAATCAGCCCCAGCATTTT.

A word on this clone: Other DNA variants within this sample encode the same CDR3. The genes are TRBV2 and TRBJ2-2; 11 nucleotides match TRBD1. Germline trimming cut 6 bases from V and 7 bases from J; bases unmatched to any gene: 4. CDR1 is SNHLY and CDR2 is FYNNEI in the germline V gene. This CDR3 is built from 14 residues. The CDR3 loop is CASRGQGEIGELFF. The CDR3 DNA reads TGTGCCAGCAGGGGACAGGGGGAGATCGGGGAGCTGTTTTTT. Drawing the rest from reference TRBV2 and TRBJ2-2, the complete variable domain is EPEVTQTPSHQVTQMGQEVILRCVPISNHLYFYWYRQILGQKVEFLVSFYNNEISEKSEIFDDQFSVERPDGSNFTLKIRSTKLEDSAMYFCASRGQGEIGELFFGEGSRLTVL.

The chain combines TRBV11-2 with TRBJ2-1, with 10 bases identical to TRBD1. Germline CDR1 and CDR2: SGHAT and FQNNGV. This CDR3 has 15 residues. V was clipped by 4 bases and J by 3 bases; unmatched bases: 3. CDR3 sequence (DNA): TGTGCCAGCAGCTCGGGACAGGGGAGCTACAATGAGCAGTTCTTC. Translation: CASSSGQGSYNEQFF.

Comment on this clone: Sequence at one end of the junction differs from germline and may be a read error. This chain connects TRBV6-5 to TRBJ2-7; tentative D call: TRBD1 (5 bases). Germline CDR1 is MNHEY and CDR2 is SVGAGI. This CDR3 spans 11 amino acids. The CDR3 bases are TGTGCCAGCAGTTACAAGGGGTCCGACCACTTC. Translating gives CASSYKGSDHF.

V gene TRBV18 combines with J gene TRBJ1-2; 7 positions agree with TRBD1. The CDR3 is 14 amino acids. Germline V lookup: CDR1 KGHSH, CDR2 LQKENI. The J segment lost 2 bases and the V segment lost 3 bases, leaving 3 bases of the junction unmatched. CDR3 sequence reads: CASSPTGINYGYTF. The DNA of the CDR3 is TGTGCCAGCTCACCGACAGGGATAAACTATGGCTACACCTTC.

This clone has more than one count but fewer than ten. The chain employs TRBV29-1 and TRBJ2-1; TRBD1 matches at 9 bases. With 1 base clipped from V and 4 bases from J, the junction kept 17 bases outside the gene matches. CDR1 SQVTM and CDR2 ANQGSEA come from the germline V gene. The CDR3 is made up of 19 amino acids. DNA for the CDR3: TGCAGCGTTGAAGGAGGAACAGAAGGATGGGACAGGGAATACAATGAGCAGTTCTTC. Translation gives CSVEGGTEGWDREYNEQFF.

This rearrangement joins TRBV5-1 to TRBJ2-7; D is undetermined. The V gene's germline CDR1 is SGHRS and CDR2 YFSETQ. V was cut by 0 bases and J by 3 bases, with 7 bases left in between. The CDR3 is made up of 13 amino acids. This CDR3 reads CASSLGNNYEQYF. CDR3 DNA: TGCGCCAGCAGCTTGGGCAACAACTACGAGCAGTACTTC. The full variable domain, completed using reference TRBV5-1 and TRBJ2-7, is KAGVTQTPRYLIKTRGQQVTLSCSPISGHRSVSWYQQTPGQGLQFLFEYFSETQRNKGNFPGRFSGRQFSNSRSEMNVSTLELGDSALYLCASSLGNNYEQYFGPGTRLTVT.

There are a few counts of this clone. This chain connects TRBV2 to TRBJ1-1; possibly TRBD1 for D (6 bases). This CDR3 has 14 residues. V was cut by 6 bases and J by 1 base, with 12 bases left in between. Per germline, CDR1 SNHLY and CDR2 FYNNEI. CDR3 sequence reads: CASRAGTSNTEAFF. The CDR3 DNA reads TGTGCCAGCAGAGCCGGGACATCGAACACTGAAGCTTTCTTT. The full variable domain, rest sourced from reference TRBV2 and TRBJ1-1, is EPEVTQTPSHQVTQMGQEVILRCVPISNHLYFYWYRQILGQKVEFLVSFYNNEISEKSEIFDDQFSVERPDGSNFTLKIRSTKLEDSAMYFCASRAGTSNTEAFFGQGTRLTVV.

The V and J genes are TRBV16 and TRBJ1-1; 9 bases are a match to TRBD1. Trimming at V came to 1 base and at J to 7 bases, leaving 4 bases not matched to a gene. This CDR3 comprises 14 residues. Germline lookup yields CDR1 KGHSY and CDR2 FQNENV. The CDR3 nucleotides read TGTGCCAGCAGCCAATTATGGACAGGGGTTGAAGCTTTCTTT. This gives the protein CASSQLWTGVEAFF.

This clone has just one count. The gene calls are TRBV30 and TRBJ2-5, with 7 bases aligning to TRBD1. The ends lost 0 bases at V and 4 bases at J; junction bases unmatched: 8. This CDR3 region has 15 residues. CDR1 and CDR2 (germline): GTSNPN, SVGIG (reference sequence). The CDR3 spells CAWSVGPRQGETQYF. The CDR3 coding sequence is TGTGCCTGGAGTGTAGGCCCTCGACAGGGAGAGACCCAGTACTTC.

The J gene is TRBJ2-1, the V gene TRBV28; TRBD1 might be the D (6 bases). Trimming left V 5 bases short and J 6 bases short, with 17 bases between. The CDR3 spans 15 residues. Germline lookup yields CDR1 MDHEN and CDR2 SYDVKM. CDR3 sequence reads: CASSEGQIGFNEQFF. As DNA, the CDR3 is TGTGCCAGCAGTGAGGGACAAATTGGGTTCAATGAGCAGTTCTTC.

V usage is TRBV7-2 and J usage is TRBJ1-5; 7 bases map to TRBD1. This CDR3 is 14 amino acids long. Germline values: CDR1 SGHTA, CDR2 FQGNSA. V shed 5 bases and J 2 bases; nucleotides not matched to a gene: 3. This chain's CDR3 is CASSDQGGNQPQHF. In DNA, the CDR3 is TGTGCCAGCAGCGACCAGGGGGGCAATCAGCCCCAGCATTTT.

This clone was seen only once. The chain is built from TRBV28 and TRBJ2-7; 7 positions match TRBD1. Trimming took 6 bases from V and 2 from J; bases not matched to a gene: 19. The CDR3 extends over 18 amino acids. The germline V gene has CDR1 MDHEN and CDR2 SYDVKM. The CDR3 DNA reads TGTGCCAGCAGGCGCCCCGTCGGACAGGCCCAAAGGACCTACGAGCAGTACTTC. Amino acids: CASRRPVGQAQRTYEQYF.

The rearrangement joins TRBV19 to TRBJ2-1; 13 bases line up with TRBD2. V was clipped by 4 bases and J by 0 bases; unmatched bases: 3. From germline, CDR1 is LNHDA and CDR2 SQIVND (reference sequence). The CDR3 covers 17 residues. Here the CDR3 reads CASSKTSGRFSYNEQFF. The DNA for the CDR3 is TGTGCCAGTAGTAAGACTAGCGGGAGGTTCTCCTACAATGAGCAGTTCTTC. The whole variable domain, remainder taken from reference TRBV19 and TRBJ2-1, is DGGITQSPKYLFRKEGQNVTLSCEQNLNHDAMYWYRQDPGQGLRLIYYSQIVNDFQKGDIAEGYSVSREKKESFPLTVTSAQKNPTAFYLCASSKTSGRFSYNEQFFGPGTRLTVL.

With respect to this clone: Distinct nucleotide sequences in the sample also encode this CDR3. The chain employs TRBV6-1 and TRBJ1-2, with 10 bases aligning to TRBD1. The germline V gene encodes CDR1 MNHNS and CDR2 SASEGT. The CDR3 covers 14 residues. With 8 bases clipped from V and 8 bases from J, the junction kept 11 bases outside the gene matches. CDR3 sequence (DNA): TGTGCCAGCCGAATGACAGGGGGCGTTGAGGGCTACACCTTC. This encodes CASRMTGGVEGYTF.

This rearrangement joins TRBV10-3 to TRBJ2-1, with a weak D call TRBD2 (6 bases). The CDR3 covers 15 residues. Germline V lookup: CDR1 ENHRY, CDR2 SYGVKD. Trimming pared 6 bases from V and 6 bases from J, leaving 18 bases between. In DNA, the CDR3 is TGTGCCATCAGCCCAACGGGAGATACGATCAATGAGCAGTTCTTC. It translates to CAISPTGDTINEQFF.

This clone was seen only a few times. V and J are TRBV5-1 and TRBJ2-7, with 7 bases identical to TRBD1. V gave up 2 bases and J gave up 2 bases; unmatched junction bases: 4. CDR1 is SGHRS, CDR2 YFSETQ, per germline. This CDR3 is 14 amino acids long. The CDR3 protein is CASSFGTEPYEQYF. CDR3 DNA sequence: TGCGCCAGCAGCTTCGGGACAGAGCCCTACGAGCAGTACTTC.

The chain combines TRBV7-9 with TRBJ2-3, with D possibly matching TRBD2 (7 bases). In germline, CDR1 is SEHNR, CDR2 FQNEAQ (reference sequence). CDR3 size: 15 residues. Trimming stripped 5 bases from V and 6 bases from J, with 18 bases between. CDR3 bases: TGTGCCAGCAGCCAAGATGAGGGGGGGCCGGATACGCAGTATTTT. Protein: CASSQDEGGPDTQYF.

The rearrangement joins TRBV27 to TRBJ2-1; D might be TRBD2 (6 bases). CDR1 is MNHEY and CDR2 is SMNVEV in the germline V gene (reference sequence). Deletions cut 2 bases from V and 0 bases from J, with 11 bases between. The CDR3 spans 16 residues. The DNA for the CDR3 is TGTGCCAGCAGTTTAAATGCGGGGTTCTCCTACAATGAGCAGTTCTTC. Its protein is CASSLNAGFSYNEQFF.

This chain joins TRBV5-4 and TRBJ1-5, with D possibly being TRBD1 (5 bases). Between the trimmed V and J ends, which lost 6 bases and 0 bases, there was a span of 19 bases. Germline V gene sequence: CDR1 SGHNT, CDR2 YYREEE (reference sequence). This CDR3 region has 17 residues. CDR3 in amino acids: CASTQERRGNSNQPQHF. CDR3 sequence (DNA): TGTGCCAGCACCCAGGAGCGAAGGGGAAATAGCAATCAGCCCCAGCATTTT.

The chain recombines TRBV6-5 with TRBJ1-5; 8 bases line up with TRBD1. Trimming cost V 1 base and J 3 bases; bases outside gene matches: 2. From germline, CDR1 is MNHEY and CDR2 SVGAGI. This CDR3 region has 15 residues. CDR3 nucleotides: TGTGCCAGCAGTTACTACAGGGGGGACAATCAGCCCCAGCATTTT. Protein sequence: CASSYYRGDNQPQHF.